The TCR beta chain described here comes from a study of T cells in Graves' hyperthyroidism and ophthalmopathy. Amplification targeted TCR beta CDR3 regions from RNA transcripts. The HTBI primer set served for first-round RT-PCR of the TCR CDR3. TCRdb re-analysed the multiplex PCR reads in MiXCR, keeping a single row per CDR3 protein. The sample has 400,000 to 550,000 distinct CDR3 sequences, 24% seen once; the top ten hold approximately 11%. Trimming stripped 0 bases from V and 5 bases from J, with 4 bases between. CDR3 length: 13 residues. Germline V gene data show CDR1 as LNHNV and CDR2 as YYDKDF (reference sequence).

This rearrangement joins TRBV15 to TRBJ2-2, with unresolved D. The sequencing sample was made of blood. The receptor was derived from a woman in her 30s with Graves' ophthalmopathy. For the CDR3, the DNA is TGTGCCACCAGCAGAGATAGGACCGGGGAGCTGTTTTTT. Its protein is CATSRDRTGELFF.